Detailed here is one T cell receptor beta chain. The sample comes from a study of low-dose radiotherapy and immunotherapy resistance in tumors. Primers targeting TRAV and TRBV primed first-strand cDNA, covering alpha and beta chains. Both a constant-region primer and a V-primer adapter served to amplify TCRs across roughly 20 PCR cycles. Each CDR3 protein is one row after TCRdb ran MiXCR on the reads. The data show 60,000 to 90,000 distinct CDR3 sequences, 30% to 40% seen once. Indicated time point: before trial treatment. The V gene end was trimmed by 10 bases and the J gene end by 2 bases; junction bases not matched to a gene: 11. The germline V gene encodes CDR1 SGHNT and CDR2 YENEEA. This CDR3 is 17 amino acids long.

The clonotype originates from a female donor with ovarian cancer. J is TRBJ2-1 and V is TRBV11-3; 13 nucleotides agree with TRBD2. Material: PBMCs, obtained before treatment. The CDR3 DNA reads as TGTGCCATCTCAACCGGGACTAGCGGGATTCCCTACAATGAGCAGTTCTTC. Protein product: CAISTGTSGIPYNEQFF.